This T cell receptor beta chain was recorded in a study of beta chain features in type 1 diabetes. On the study more broadly: All samples together contributed more than 90,000,000 sorted cells for examination. Study findings and constraints: People with Type 1 diabetes carried modestly yet significantly shorter TCRB CDR3s in all four CD4+ subsets. Equally in patients and controls, shorter templates might have been favored by PCR.

Expressed TCRB transcripts were sequenced, since all the RNA that had been isolated was reverse transcribed. Only in-frame clones appear in the TCRdb table, and some are missing; sequencing was by immunoSEQ multiplex PCR. Of 140,000 to 150,000 clones in the sample, more than 9% were seen once. Germline CDR1 and CDR2: SGHRS and YFSETQ. V was shortened by 6 bases and J by 4 bases, with 14 bases between the two germline ends. The CDR3 length is 14 residues. By way of CD45RO/CCR7/CD25/CD127/CD95/CD27, the CD4+ regulatory, stem cell-like memory, central memory and naive cells were sorted. This clone showed up just a few times. As yet, its antigen is unknown.

The chain employs TRBV5-1 and TRBJ1-3; D is uncertain. The source material was naive CD4+ T cells from blood. This TCR derives from a man younger than 35 in good health. CDR3 DNA sequence: TGCGCCAGCACCCCTGGAGGATTCGGAAACACCATATATTTT. Translated, it gives CASTPGGFGNTIYF.